This TCR beta chain was obtained from a study of blood T cell repertoires in COVID-19. This clone showed up just once. Clones were sequenced by immunoSEQ multiplex PCR, and TCRdb holds only the in-frame ones, with some missing. The sample lists fewer than 200,000 clones; about 74% were seen once. Germline V lookup: CDR1 MNHNY, CDR2 SVGAGI (reference sequence). The length of the CDR3 is 14 residues. The V end lost 0 bases, the J end lost 5 bases, and 7 bases lay between the germline ends. V and J are TRBV6-6 and TRBJ1-4; D unclear. This TCR was recovered from a man in his sixties with acute or convalescent COVID-19. Sequencing was carried out using peripheral blood. The CDR3 nucleotides read TGTGCCAGCAGTTACTCGAGAGTAAATGAAAAACTGTTTTTT. This sequence encodes CASSYSRVNEKLFF.